This T cell receptor beta chain was obtained from a study of blood T cell repertoires in COVID-19 (dated by TCRdb to 2018 to 2020). As for the study more broadly: Samples from collaborators originated in the United States, Italy and Spain and spanned both the acute and convalescent phases of COVID-19. The material from the prospective study consisted of cDNA or gDNA derived from T cells, B-cell-depleted T cells, or PBMCs. Deeply sampled blood TCRbeta repertoires from subjects exposed to, actively infected with, or recovered from COVID-19 were included in the dataset. The repertoires were made available in a free public database intended to serve as a resource for research on the immune response to SARS-CoV-2. The samples were drawn from two sources: the first 160 participants of the ongoing ImmuneRACE study, and 1,000 to 1,500 subjects contributed by 6 global collaborators. A de-identified subject ID, COVID-19 status, age in years and sex were almost always included in the sample metadata. Where available, HLA class I and class II types were taken from metadata supplied by the sample provider and were not determined by assay-based typing.

V is pruned by 7 bases and J by 5 bases, leaving 9 bases of the junction without a gene match. The CDR3 runs 14 residues from the cysteine to the phenylalanine. Just the 42-base CDR3 DNA is kept, in frame starting at base 1. Via the germline V gene, CDR1 is MNHEY and CDR2 SVGAGI. Collaborating institutions collected whole blood in K2EDTA tubes following their own protocols. Collaborator samples were shipped for TCRbeta analysis as frozen whole blood, isolated PBMCs, or DNA extracted from either sample type. TCRbeta CDR3 regions were amplified from genomic DNA using the immunoSEQ Assay, a bias-controlled multiplex PCR. The paper's data handling went like this. The number of nucleated cells in each sample was estimated from the amplification of reference gene primers within the assay. Sequence reads were collapsed and filtered to measure the absolute abundance of every unique TCRbeta CDR3 rearrangement. For each sample, productive Simpson clonality was calculated as the square root of Simpson's diversity index over productive rearrangements. Sourced from immuneACCESS, this table was stored by TCRdb with only in-frame sequences that have V and J called. A share of the clones is absent; for the studies checked, an unresolved V gene accounts for under half, and the remainder has no known explanation. That table gives V, J and clone size, and the DNA gave D and trimming. The sample profile shows 250,000 to 300,000 clones; 85% to 90% of them were found once. Together, the top ten hold over 3.5% of the sample.

This clone has just one count. Its specific antigen is unknown. Base qualities are not recorded, but no much larger clone differs from it by a single base. Results and caveats for the whole study, not just this receptor: The amount of clinical and demographic metadata varied by source and participant and was provided uncurated.

The receptor was isolated from a woman aged 40 to 50 with acute or convalescent COVID-19. The material sequenced was peripheral blood. The chain was built from TRBV6-5 and TRBJ1-1, and TRBD1 matches 8 of the central bases. The DNA is as follows: TGTGCCAGCACTCTACAGGGGGAAGGGACTGAAGCTTTCTTT. It translates to CASTLQGEGTEAFF.